This T cell receptor (beta chain) was found in a study of human T cells and chemical hapten exposure. Study-level information: In the sensitization step, 2% DPC was placed on approximately 2 cm by approximately 2 cm of upper inner arm skin. Study-wide findings and caveats: TCRs at a frequency above 1 in 1000 stayed unchanged with DPC sensitization.

This clonotype has a count of ten or more. As yet, its antigen is unknown. TCRdb itself ran the RACE reads through MiXCR, one entry per CDR3 protein. Altogether fewer than 60,000 distinct CDR3 sequences are present, 9.3% being singletons, with the ten largest covering 4.5%. Time point here: patch test 1, 2 weeks after DPC sensitization. Treatment here: therapeutic diphenylcyclopropenone sensitization with weekly scalp DPC. The CDR3 covers 15 residues. CDR1 is SGHDN and CDR2 is FVKESK in the germline V gene. After removal of 2 bases from V and 6 bases from J, the junction contained 2 bases not matched to a gene.

This TCR was recovered from a woman in her forties or fifties with alopecia areata. Some clones in this sample may be carry-over from other donors' samples. This specimen consisted of whole blood, obtained in connection with sensitization to the hapten diphenylcyclopropenone (DPC). This chain joins TRBV14 and TRBJ1-6; 9 nucleotides align to TRBD1. DNA for the CDR3: TGTGCCAGCAGCCAAATGACAGGGGGTAATTCACCCCTCCACTTT. It specifies CASSQMTGGNSPLHF. Together with reference TRBV14 and TRBJ1-6, the CDR3 gives the full variable domain: EAGVTQFPSHSVIEKGQTVTLRCDPISGHDNLYWYRRVMGKEIKFLLHFVKESKQDESGMPNNRFLAERTGGTYSTLKVQPAELEDSGVYFCASSQMTGGNSPLHFGNGTRLTVT.